This is a list of T cell receptor beta chains from one sample in a study of T cell responses to AZD1222 COVID-19 vaccine. Assay: immunoSEQ multiplex PCR; the TCRdb copy retains only in-frame clones and omits some. Here the sample spans approximately 140,000 clones, roughly 92% being singletons. The specimen comprised peripheral blood, sampled on day 0 of AZD1222 vaccination. These TCRs come from an adult in good health. Both conserved end residues are part of each CDR3. Fields, in order: clone size, J gene, V gene, D gene, CDR3 DNA, CDR3 protein. A D gene is named only where the DNA matches it firmly. Size is omitted from some rows. Given values are once, few, many or a class for expanded clones.

>-|TRBJ2-3|TRBV7-9|-
TGTGCCAGCAGCAGCACAGATACGCAGTATTTT
CASSSTDTQYF
>-|TRBJ1-5|TRBV24-1|TRBD1
TGTGCCACCAGTCCGGGACAGGGGTATCAGCCCCAGCATTTT
CATSPGQGYQPQHF
>-|TRBJ2-1|TRBV7-2|-
TGTGCCAGCACCCACTTGAGCTCCTACAATGAGCAGTTCTTC
CASTHLSSYNEQFF
>few|TRBJ2-7|TRBV7-2|-
TGTGCCAGCAGCGCCGAACGAGGGCTTTTAATACATTACGAGCAGTACTTC
CASSAERGLLIHYEQYF
>-|TRBJ2-3|TRBV20-1|-
TGCAGTGCTCTACTCACAGATACGCAGTATTTT
CSALLTDTQYF
>-|TRBJ2-1|TRBV30|-
TGTGCCTGGAGTGGCGTAGACAATGAGCAGTTCTTC
CAWSGVDNEQFF
>-|TRBJ2-2|TRBV19|-
TGTGCCAGTAGTATAGATCCCGGGCAGGGCGGCTCCGGGGAGCTGTTTTTT
CASSIDPGQGGSGELFF
>few|TRBJ1-4|TRBV27|-
TGTGCCAGCGGCCGAGGGGGGTTTTGGGAAAAACTGTTTTTT
CASGRGGFWEKLFF
>-|TRBJ1-6|TRBV19|-
TGTGCCAGTACTCAAGACACAAGCCTTCATAATTCACCCCTCCACTTT
CASTQDTSLHNSPLHF
>-|TRBJ1-1|TRBV30|-
TGTGCCTGGAGCCCTCGGTTTACTGAAGCTTTCTTT
CAWSPRFTEAFF
>-|TRBJ1-1|TRBV5-1|-
TGCGCCAGCAGCAGGAGCCGGGGCCCGAACACTGAAGCTTTCTTT
CASSRSRGPNTEAFF
>-|TRBJ2-7|TRBV28|TRBD1
TGTGCCAGCAGTTTGCAGGGGGAATCCTACGAGCAGTACTTC
CASSLQGESYEQYF
>-|TRBJ2-1|TRBV28|TRBD2
TGTGCCAGCAGTTTATATAGGACTAGCGGGAACAACTGGTACAATGAGCAGTTCTTC
CASSLYRTSGNNWYNEQFF
>-|TRBJ2-3|TRBV2|TRBD2
TGTGCCAGCAAGAGGGGAGGGGCCACAGATACGCAGTATTTT
CASKRGGATDTQYF